Each of the 13 T cell receptor beta chains below was sequenced from the same sample in a study of tumor-infiltrating lymphocytes in primary liver carcinoma. RNA and DNA were co-extracted from around 20-30 mg of unsorted bulk tissue. TCR beta cDNA was prepared out of about 510 ng total RNA by means of a constant-region primer. Library construction for TCR beta comprised three nested multiplex PCR rounds performed with slightly modified ARM-PCR. Rounds one and two of PCR, each of about 10 cycles, were primed with TRBV1-TRBV30 forward primers and a C-beta reverse primer. In TCRdb, the multiplex PCR reads were re-called with MiXCR into one record per CDR3 protein. Of about 43,000 distinct CDR3 sequences detected, about 73% appear once; the ten largest clones hold over 15%. Specimen: liver tumor tissue from sampling region 2. Subset: tumor region T2, inferior pole. Receptors were obtained from a man aged 35-49 years with primary liver carcinoma and hepatitis B virus infection.

About this clonotype: At one end, the junction sequence differs from germline, possibly due to a read error. This chain links TRBV12-3 or TRBV12-4 with TRBJ1-4, with no clear D. The CDR3 spans 14 residues. CDR3 sequence: CASNLSGVGEKLFF. As DNA, the CDR3 is TGTGCCAGCAATTTAAGTGGGGTTGGTGAGAAACTGTTTTTT.

Points on this clonotype: A junction end diverges from the germline sequence, so it may reflect a read error. This sequence joins TRBV6-5 and TRBJ2-7; D is possibly TRBD2 (5 bases). The CDR3 contains 15 residues. Germline V gene data show CDR1 as MNHEY and CDR2 as SVGAGI. In nucleotides, the CDR3 is TGTGCCTGCAGTTATCGTAGCGCGAGCTCCTACGAGCAGTACTTC. This sequence encodes CACSYRSASSYEQYF.

This clonotype was detected ten times or more. The chain employs TRBV29-1 and TRBJ1-5; 7 bases line up with TRBD1. Germline loops: CDR1 SQVTM, CDR2 ANQGSEA. This CDR3 is built from 12 residues. V shed 4 bases, J shed 7 bases, and the junction held 4 bases outside the gene matches. The DNA of the CDR3 is TGCAGCGTTGGGGAACAGGGGCAGCCCCAGCATTTT. Amino acids: CSVGEQGQPQHF.

This clonotype was picked up a small number of times. At one end the junction does not follow the germline gene, possibly because of a read error. V and J are TRBV6-1 and TRBJ2-7; no reliable D call. This CDR3 is 12 amino acids long. Germline CDR1 reads MNHNS; CDR2 reads SASEGT. Here the CDR3 reads CASRLSSYGQYF. DNA for the CDR3: TGCGCCAGCAGGCTCAGCTCCTACGGGCAGTACTTC.

This chain uses TRBV14 with TRBJ2-1; 9 nucleotides line up with TRBD1. CDR1 SGHDN and CDR2 FVKESK come from the germline V gene. The J segment lost 7 bases and the V segment lost 7 bases, leaving 14 bases of the junction unmatched. The CDR3 totals 16 residues. As DNA, the CDR3 is TGTGCCAGCACTAGTCGACAGGGGGGCCGGTTAAATGAGCAGTTCTTC. Its protein product is CASTSRQGGRLNEQFF.

Comments on this clonotype: Given the absence of the conserved phenylalanine or tryptophan at the CDR3 end, a read error is likely. This chain joins TRBV5-1 and TRBJ2-1, with TRBD2 matching 11 bases. The germline V gene encodes CDR1 SGHRS and CDR2 YFSETQ. V was pared by 7 bases and J by 8 bases, with 8 bases of the junction left unmatched. The CDR3 spans 14 residues. The CDR3 here is CASSPLAGGYEQFL. The CDR3 region has the DNA TGCGCCAGCTCTCCTCTAGCGGGAGGTTATGAGCAGTTCCTC.

This clonotype is a singleton in its sample. J is TRBJ2-3 and V is TRBV7-8; TRBD1 agrees at 8 bases. CDR1 is SGHVS and CDR2 is FQNEAQ in the germline V gene. This CDR3 spans 16 amino acids. Trimming removed 2 bases from V and 6 bases from J; junction bases left unmatched: 10. CDR3 bases: TGTGCCAGCAGCTTAACAGGGGGAGGATATTCGGATACGCAGTATTTT. It encodes CASSLTGGGYSDTQYF.

This chain uses TRBV7-9 with TRBJ2-7, with 7 bases matching TRBD2. This CDR3 has 12 residues. Per germline, CDR1 SEHNR and CDR2 FQNEAQ (reference sequence). V shed 11 bases, J shed 5 bases, and the junction held 9 bases outside the gene matches. The CDR3, as DNA: TGTGCCGGTAGCTGGGCGGGGGACGAGCAGTACTTC. The encoded protein is CAGSWAGDEQYF. The entire variable domain, with the rest obtained from reference TRBV7-9 and TRBJ2-7, is as follows: DTGVSQNPRHKITKRGQNVTFRCDPISEHNRLYWYRQTLGQGPEFLTYFQNEAQLEKSRLLSDRFSAERPKGSFSTLEIQRTEQGDSAMYLCAGSWAGDEQYFGPGTRLTVT.

Of note for this clonotype: In this CDR3 the conserved last residue, phenylalanine or tryptophan, is missing, so a read error is likely. The V call is TRBV4-3, the J call TRBJ2-5; D might be TRBD2 (5 bases). The CDR3 contains 13 residues. V was pared by 4 bases and J by 5 bases, with 11 bases between. CDR1 is LGHNA and CDR2 is YSLEER in the germline V gene. In DNA, the CDR3 is TGCGCCAGCAGCCTAGCGTATGAGGAGACCCAGTACTTA. Amino acid sequence: CASSLAYEETQYL.

This CDR3 is CASSESLRDYRDNTGELFF. The CDR3 nucleotides are TGCGCCAGCAGTGAGTCCCTGCGGGACTATCGGGATAACACCGGGGAGCTGTTTTTT. The chain combines TRBV10-1 with TRBJ2-2, with 7 bases identical to TRBD2. This CDR3 spans 19 amino acids. The V segment lost 0 bases and the J segment 2 bases; nucleotides outside the gene matches: 12. Germline V CDR1 and CDR2: WNHNN, SYGVQD (reference sequence).

The chain carries TRBV6-7 and TRBJ1-5; weak D call: TRBD2 (6 bases). The DNA end lines up better with TRBJ2-3; the J call may be wrong. TRBV6-7 is annotated as an ORF whose role is uncertain. CDR3 size: 12 residues. The CDR3, as DNA: TGTGCCAGCAGCTGGGGGAGGCATCCCCAGTATTTT. Translation: CASSWGRHPQYF.

The chain links TRBV11-2 to TRBJ2-4; D is unclear. Germline V gives CDR1 SGHAT, CDR2 FQNNGV. V lost 0 bases, J lost 0 bases, and 12 bases lay in between. The CDR3 has 17 amino acids. CDR3 loop: CASSLDQTAQAKNIQYF. The DNA for the CDR3 is TGTGCCAGCAGCTTAGACCAGACGGCTCAAGCCAAAAACATTCAGTACTTC.

A word on this clonotype: Since a much larger clone is just one base distant, this may be a read error. This chain connects TRBV5-6 to TRBJ1-5; no firm D call. V was shortened by 10 bases and J by 6 bases, with 17 bases between the two germline ends. The CDR3 extends over 13 amino acids. The germline V gene has CDR1 SGHDT and CDR2 YYEEEE. The CDR3 here is CAGGLEGSQPQHF. In nucleotides, the CDR3 is TGTGCCGGCGGCTTGGAAGGAAGTCAGCCCCAGCATTTT.